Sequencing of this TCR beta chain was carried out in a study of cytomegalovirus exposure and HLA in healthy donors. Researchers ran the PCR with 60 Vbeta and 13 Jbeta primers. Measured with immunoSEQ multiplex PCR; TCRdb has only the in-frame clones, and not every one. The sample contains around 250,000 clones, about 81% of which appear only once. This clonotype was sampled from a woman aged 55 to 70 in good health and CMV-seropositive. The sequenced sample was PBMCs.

The CDR3 DNA reads as TGTGCCAGCAGTGAAGCGCTTCGGGGTAGTCAGCCCCAGCATTTT. Residues: CASSEALRGSQPQHF. The rearrangement uses TRBV6-1 and TRBJ1-5; no clear D gene. V gave up 0 bases and J gave up 6 bases, with 12 bases separating them. The germline gives CDR1 MNHNS, CDR2 SASEGT. The CDR3 runs to 15 residues.